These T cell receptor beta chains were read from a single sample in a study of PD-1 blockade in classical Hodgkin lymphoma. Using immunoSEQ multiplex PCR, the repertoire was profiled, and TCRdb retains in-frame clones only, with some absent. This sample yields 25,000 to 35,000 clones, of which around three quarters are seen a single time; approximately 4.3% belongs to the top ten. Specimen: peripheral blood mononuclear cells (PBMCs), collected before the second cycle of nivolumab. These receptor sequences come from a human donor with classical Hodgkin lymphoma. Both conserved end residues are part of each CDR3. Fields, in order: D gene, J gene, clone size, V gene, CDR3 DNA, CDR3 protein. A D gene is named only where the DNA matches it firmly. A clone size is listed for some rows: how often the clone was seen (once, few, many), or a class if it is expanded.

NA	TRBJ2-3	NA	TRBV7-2	TGTGCCAGCAGCGCGGGGTGGGATACGCAGTATTTT	CASSAGWDTQYF
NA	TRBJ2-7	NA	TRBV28	TGTGCCAGCAGTTTTCCGGGCTCGGGGTACGAGCAGTACTTC	CASSFPGSGYEQYF
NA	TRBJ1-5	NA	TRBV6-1	TGTGCCAGCATCAGCCTCAATAGCAATCAGCCCCAGCATTTT	CASISLNSNQPQHF
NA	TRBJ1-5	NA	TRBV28	TGTGCCAGCAGTTCCTTAAGTCCCTACCGGGGTAGTCAGCCCCAGCATTTT	CASSSLSPYRGSQPQHF
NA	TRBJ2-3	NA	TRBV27	TGTGCCAGCAGTTTAGGAGGGTTTGCGTCAGATACGCAGTATTTT	CASSLGGFASDTQYF
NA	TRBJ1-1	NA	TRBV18	TGTGCCAGCTCACCCGATGGGATGGGGAACACTGAAGCTTTCTTT	CASSPDGMGNTEAFF
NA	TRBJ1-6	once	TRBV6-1	TGTGCCAGCAGCCTGGAGGGAGGGGGGTCACCCCTCCACTTT	CASSLEGGGSPLHF
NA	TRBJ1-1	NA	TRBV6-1	TGTGCCAGCAGTGTAGGCCAGCTGAACACTGAAGCTTTCTTT	CASSVGQLNTEAFF
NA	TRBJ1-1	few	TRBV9	TGTGCCAGCAGCAAGGGGGTTAACACTGAAGCTTTCTTT	CASSKGVNTEAFF
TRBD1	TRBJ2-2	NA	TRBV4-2	TGTGCCAGCAGAGATATCGACAGGGCCACCGGGGAGCTGTTTTTT	CASRDIDRATGELFF
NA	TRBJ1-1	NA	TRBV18	TGTGCCAGCTCACCTCAGGGAGGGGGAGCAGGCACTGAAGCTTTCTTT	CASSPQGGGAGTEAFF
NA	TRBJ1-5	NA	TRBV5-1	TGCGCCAGCAGCTTGGACGGTTCTCAGCCCCAGCATTTT	CASSLDGSQPQHF
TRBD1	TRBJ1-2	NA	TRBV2	TGTGCCAGCAGTGAAGTACTGGGACAGGCCCTCTATGGCTACACCTTC	CASSEVLGQALYGYTF
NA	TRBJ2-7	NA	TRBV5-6	TGTGCCAGCAGCTTGGGGTTGCTAGTTAGCTACGAGCAGTACTTC	CASSLGLLVSYEQYF
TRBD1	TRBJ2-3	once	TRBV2	TGTGCCAGCAGTGAGGAGACAGGGTCGAATACGCAGTATTTT	CASSEETGSNTQYF
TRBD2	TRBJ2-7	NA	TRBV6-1	TGTGCCAGCAGCCGTACAGCGGGAGCGTTCCACGAGCAGTACTTC	CASSRTAGAFHEQYF
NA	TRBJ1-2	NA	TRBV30	TGTGCCTGGGAAAAGGGGACCTATGGCTACACCTTC	CAWEKGTYGYTF
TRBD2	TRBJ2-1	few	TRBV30	TGTGCCTGGAGCGTCCCTAGCGGGGGACACAATGAGCAGTTCTTC	CAWSVPSGGHNEQFF
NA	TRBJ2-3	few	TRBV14	TGTGCCAGCAGCCAAGCCGGTACGCAGTATTTT	CASSQAGTQYF
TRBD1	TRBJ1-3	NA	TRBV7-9	TGTGCCAGCAGCTTAGGACAGGGCTCTGGAAACACCATATATTTT	CASSLGQGSGNTIYF
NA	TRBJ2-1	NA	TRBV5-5	TGTGCCAGCAGCCCCACTGGGACCTCGCAGTTCTTC	CASSPTGTSQFF
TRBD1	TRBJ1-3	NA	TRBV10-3	TGTGCCATCAGCGGGACAGCGCTCTCTGGAAACACCATATATTTT	CAISGTALSGNTIYF
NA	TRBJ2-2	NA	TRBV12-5	TGTGCTAGTGGTTTCGCCCCTGCATCCGGGGAGCTGTTTTTT	CASGFAPASGELFF
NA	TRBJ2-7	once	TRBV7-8	TGTGCCAGCAGCTCGCGAAGCCAGGGGTTCTCCTACGAGCAGTACTTC	CASSSRSQGFSYEQYF